This T cell receptor (beta chain) was sequenced in a study of human T cells and chemical hapten exposure. The overall study: Patch testing was performed with 0.01% DPC on the upper back, with reading at 6 days.

From the RACE reads, TCRdb called clonotypes with MiXCR, one entry per CDR3 protein. Here the sample spans 380,000 or so distinct CDR3 sequences, about 4.4% being singletons. CDR3 size: 14 residues. CDR1 is MDHEN and CDR2 is SYDVKM in the germline V gene. V lost 5 bases to trimming and J lost 0 bases, with 11 bases between them. This clonotype was counted at least ten times. Time point indicated: patch test 1, 2 weeks after DPC sensitization. Described treatment: therapeutic diphenylcyclopropenone sensitization with weekly scalp DPC. The receptor's source is a woman in her fifties or sixties with alopecia areata. Some clones in this sample may be carry-over from other donors' samples. V is TRBV28 and J is TRBJ2-7, with D possibly matching TRBD2 (6 bases). Sequenced material: whole blood, taken in connection with sensitization to the hapten diphenylcyclopropenone (DPC). The CDR3 DNA reads as TGTGCCAGCAGTCCCCCCGGGGGCTCCTACGAGCAGTACTTC. Protein: CASSPPGGSYEQYF.